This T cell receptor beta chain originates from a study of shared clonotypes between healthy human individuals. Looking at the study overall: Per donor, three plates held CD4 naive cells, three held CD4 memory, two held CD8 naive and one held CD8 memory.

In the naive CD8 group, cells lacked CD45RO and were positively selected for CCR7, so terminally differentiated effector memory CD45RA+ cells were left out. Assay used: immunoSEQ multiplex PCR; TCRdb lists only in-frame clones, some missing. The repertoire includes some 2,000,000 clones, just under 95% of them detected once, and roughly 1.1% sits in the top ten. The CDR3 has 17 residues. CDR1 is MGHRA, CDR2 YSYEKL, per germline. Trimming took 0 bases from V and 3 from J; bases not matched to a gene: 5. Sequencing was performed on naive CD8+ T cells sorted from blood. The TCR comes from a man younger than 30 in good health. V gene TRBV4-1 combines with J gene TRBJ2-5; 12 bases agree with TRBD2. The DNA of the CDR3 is TGCGCCAGCAGCCAAGATTGGGCTAGCGGGGGGGAAGAGACCCAGTACTTC. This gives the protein CASSQDWASGGEETQYF.